Following are 26 T cell receptor beta chains from one sample sequenced in a study of regulatory T cells in long-lasting Graves disease. iRepertoire HTBI primers and Arm-PCR of CDR3 regions built TCR beta libraries. TCRdb re-called the multiplex PCR reads with MiXCR, one entry per CDR3 protein. Found here are fewer than 400,000 distinct CDR3 sequences, around 20% of them singletons; the top ten hold under 25%. Time point denoted: persistent/refractory GD, antithyroid drugs over 5 years with positive TRAb. PBMC-extracted RNA yielded the TCR library. Sequences were derived from peripheral blood mononuclear cells (PBMCs), sampled when the disease was refractory, from a patient treated with antithyroid drugs. The receptors were gathered from a female donor with Graves disease.

This clonotype was seen a handful of times. J is TRBJ2-4 and V is TRBV19, with a possible D match to TRBD1 (6 bases). Between the trimmed V and J ends, which lost 8 bases and 7 bases, there was a span of 21 bases. This CDR3 has 15 amino acids. Germline CDR1 reads LNHDA; CDR2 reads SQIVND (reference sequence). CDR3 DNA: TGTGCCAGTTCCGTGGCAGTATCTCAGGGGAACATTCAGTACTTC. As protein: CASSVAVSQGNIQYF.

V usage is TRBV28 and J usage is TRBJ1-1, with D unclear. Trimming removed 2 bases at V and 6 bases at J, with 13 bases between. The V gene's germline CDR1 is MDHEN and CDR2 SYDVKM. The CDR3 runs 14 residues. CDR3 nucleotides: TGTGCCAGCAGTTTAAACCACGTCTGGGCTGAAGCTTTCTTT. Its translation is CASSLNHVWAEAFF.

This clonotype turned up a few times. CDR3 region: CASHTGATNEKLFF. The CDR3 nucleotides read TGCGCCAGCCATACTGGGGCAACTAATGAAAAACTGTTTTTT. The chain joins TRBV5-1 to TRBJ1-4; D is unresolved. This CDR3 contains 14 residues. Trimming cost V 7 bases and J 0 bases, with 10 bases left between them. Germline lookup yields CDR1 SGHRS and CDR2 YFSETQ.

This clonotype was detected only a few times. As DNA, the CDR3 is TGTGCCAGCAGTGAAGATCGGGGGGCGCTCCCCAATCAGCCCCAGCATTTT. Translation: CASSEDRGALPNQPQHF. The gene calls are TRBV6-2 or TRBV6-3 and TRBJ1-5; D perhaps matches TRBD1 (6 bases). The CDR3 is made up of 17 amino acids. Per the germline V gene, CDR1 is MNHEY and CDR2 is SVGEGT. The V and J ends lost 5 bases and 3 bases respectively, with 20 bases between them.

This chain uses TRBV28 with TRBJ1-4; 12 bases are a match to TRBD1. V lost 6 bases to trimming and J lost 3 bases; unmatched junction nucleotides: 5. Germline V gives CDR1 MDHEN, CDR2 SYDVKM. The CDR3 runs to 16 residues. Written as DNA, the CDR3 is TGTGCCAGCAGCCGGGGACAGGGGGCTTCTAATGAAAAACTGTTTTTT. This gives the protein CASSRGQGASNEKLFF.

This chain uses TRBV12-3 or TRBV12-4 with TRBJ2-1; D ambiguous. Trimming stripped 4 bases from V and 0 bases from J, with 7 bases between. The CDR3 has 14 residues. As DNA, the CDR3 is TGTGCCAGCAGTTCACAAGTCTCCTACAATGAGCAGTTCTTC. Its protein product is CASSSQVSYNEQFF.

This clonotype was counted ten times or more. The V gene is TRBV3-1, the J gene TRBJ2-7; TRBD1 aligns across 9 bases. The germline CDR1 and CDR2 sequences are LGHDT and YNNKEL (reference sequence). The CDR3 runs to 14 residues. Unmatched junction bases numbered 6, after V lost 6 bases and J lost 3 bases. The CDR3 region is CASRPQGARYEQYF. CDR3 sequence (DNA): TGTGCCAGCAGACCACAGGGGGCGCGCTACGAGCAGTACTTC.

This clonotype was counted at least ten times. The J gene is TRBJ2-7, the V gene TRBV2; no definite D call. In germline, CDR1 is SNHLY, CDR2 FYNNEI. The length of the CDR3 is 14 residues. The V gene lost 7 bases and the J gene lost 3 bases, with 16 bases spanning the gap. CDR3: CASIRRSDDYEQYF. DNA of the CDR3: TGTGCCAGCATTAGGCGGTCAGATGACTACGAGCAGTACTTC.

The chain has TRBV6-5 and TRBJ1-3; D might be TRBD1 (5 bases). CDR1 is MNHEY and CDR2 is SVGAGI in the germline V gene. The length of the CDR3 is 13 residues. V lost 2 bases and J lost 8, with 10 bases in between. CDR3 nucleotides: TGTGCCAGCAGTTACAGGGACTCGTACACCATATATTTT. It codes for CASSYRDSYTIYF.

This clonotype was counted many times. The chain uses TRBV12-3 or TRBV12-4 and TRBJ2-5; D gene unclear. The CDR3 extends over 13 amino acids. V shed 7 bases and J shed 3 bases, with 12 bases lying between them. CDR3 loop: CASTDGGEETQYF. CDR3 nucleotides: TGTGCCAGCACGGACGGTGGGGAAGAGACCCAGTACTTC.

In its sample, this clonotype was seen a few times. The rearrangement links TRBV6-2 or TRBV6-3 to TRBJ1-2; no definite D call. There are 16 residues in the CDR3. The germline V gene encodes CDR1 MNHEY and CDR2 SVGEGT. Trimming took off 2 bases at V and 5 bases at J, with 18 bases between the two ends. The CDR3 reads CASSYPGTATTYGYTF. As DNA, the CDR3 is TGTGCCAGCAGTTACCCGGGTACAGCTACCACATATGGCTACACCTTC.

The sample holds many counts of this clonotype. The J gene is TRBJ2-7, the V gene TRBV11-2; TRBD2 matches at 12 bases. The V segment lost 0 bases and the J segment 4 bases; nucleotides outside the gene matches: 4. The CDR3 runs to 16 residues. The germline V gene has CDR1 SGHAT and CDR2 FQNNGV. The CDR3 region is CASSLDMTSGSYEQYF. CDR3 nucleotide sequence: TGTGCCAGCAGCTTAGATATGACTAGCGGGAGTTACGAGCAGTACTTC.

The chain uses TRBV28 and TRBJ2-7; TRBD1 or TRBD2 may be the D gene (7 bases each). CDR1 MDHEN and CDR2 SYDVKM come from the germline V gene. Deletions cut 7 bases from V and 2 bases from J, with 21 bases between. The CDR3 extends over 16 amino acids. The CDR3: CASIAQGEGQAYEQYF. CDR3 DNA: TGTGCCAGCATCGCGCAGGGGGAGGGACAAGCCTACGAGCAGTACTTC.

This chain connects TRBV20-1 to TRBJ2-7; D is perhaps TRBD2 (7 bases). V was trimmed by 6 bases and J by 0 bases, leaving 21 bases between them. The CDR3 has 16 residues. Germline values: CDR1 DFQATT, CDR2 SNEGSKA (reference sequence). CDR3 nucleotide sequence: TGCAGTGCAAACCAACCGGGGGGCGCGAGCTCCTACGAGCAGTACTTC. Amino acids: CSANQPGGASSYEQYF.

The chain links TRBV7-2 to TRBJ2-1; TRBD1 aligns across 8 bases. Looked up from germline, CDR1 is SGHTA and CDR2 is FQGNSA. V shed 5 bases, J shed 6 bases, and the junction held 12 bases outside the gene matches. The CDR3 extends over 16 amino acids. The CDR3 loop reads CASSQGASEGGNEQFF. DNA of the CDR3: TGTGCCAGCAGCCAGGGGGCTAGCGAGGGGGGCAATGAGCAGTTCTTC.

Worth noting for this clonotype: At one end the junction does not follow the germline gene, possibly because of a read error. This chain uses TRBV12-3 or TRBV12-4 with TRBJ1-6; D is possibly TRBD1 (5 bases). The CDR3 is 19 amino acids. CDR3 protein: CACSPDAGEGRFYNSPLHF. The DNA of the CDR3 is TGTGCCTGCAGTCCCGATGCGGGAGAGGGGAGGTTCTATAATTCACCCCTCCACTTT.

This clonotype showed up many times. This chain joins TRBV20-1 and TRBJ2-5; 9 bases map to TRBD1. Unmatched junction bases numbered 14, after V lost 4 bases and J lost 5 bases. Germline V gene lookup returns CDR1 DFQATT and CDR2 SNEGSKA (reference sequence). This CDR3 is 16 amino acids long. The CDR3 loop reads CSATGRKTGGIETQYF. As DNA, the CDR3 is TGCAGTGCTACCGGGCGGAAGACAGGGGGTATTGAGACCCAGTACTTC.

J is TRBJ2-2 and V is TRBV4-3; the D gene is possibly TRBD1 (6 bases). The V gene's germline CDR1 is LGHNA and CDR2 YSLEER. V gave up 1 base and J gave up 14 bases, with 11 bases separating them. The CDR3 spans 12 residues. CDR3: CASSQVTRGLFF. CDR3 DNA sequence: TGCGCCAGCAGCCAAGTTACCAGGGGCCTGTTTTTT.

This chain uses TRBV12-3 or TRBV12-4 with TRBJ1-1; D call uncertain. V was clipped by 3 bases and J by 2 bases, with 10 bases between them. The CDR3 is 14 amino acids. The CDR3 nucleotides read TGTGCCAGCAGTTTCACGGCAGGCAACACTGAAGCTTTCTTT. Its protein is CASSFTAGNTEAFF.

This clonotype was detected a few times. This chain uses TRBV7-2 with TRBJ1-5, with D unresolved. Germline V gene data show CDR1 as SGHTA and CDR2 as FQGNSA. This CDR3 spans 15 amino acids. Deletions cut 4 bases from V and 0 bases from J, with 10 bases between. The chain's CDR3 is CASSYRADSNQPQHF. DNA of the CDR3: TGTGCCAGCAGCTACCGGGCAGATAGCAATCAGCCCCAGCATTTT.

This clonotype has only a few counts. This chain connects TRBV20-1 to TRBJ2-7; TRBD2 matches 15 bases. From germline, CDR1 is DFQATT and CDR2 SNEGSKA (reference sequence). V dropped 6 bases and J dropped 7; count of bases not matched to a gene: 7. The length of the CDR3 is 14 residues. The CDR3: CSATGLAGGGEQYF. The CDR3 DNA reads TGCAGTGCGACGGGACTAGCGGGAGGAGGGGAGCAGTACTTC.

V usage is TRBV3-1 and J usage is TRBJ2-7, with TRBD1 identical over 8 bases. Germline V gene data show CDR1 as LGHDT and CDR2 as YNNKEL (reference sequence). The CDR3 is 17 amino acids. The ends lost 1 base at V and 2 bases at J; junction bases unmatched: 10. The CDR3 spells CASSQVVQGVYAYEQYF. The CDR3 nucleotides read TGTGCCAGCAGCCAAGTTGTACAGGGGGTCTACGCCTACGAGCAGTACTTC.

The chain links TRBV19 to TRBJ2-5, with no clear D. The germline V gene has CDR1 LNHDA and CDR2 SQIVND (reference sequence). This CDR3 comprises 13 residues. V lost 8 bases to trimming and J lost 5 bases, with 15 bases between them. CDR3 amino acids: CASGWARRETQYF. CDR3 DNA: TGTGCCAGTGGGTGGGCGCGGCGGGAGACCCAGTACTTC.

This clonotype was picked up a small number of times. A much larger clone differs from this one at a single base, so this may be a read error. This chain connects TRBV18 to TRBJ1-4, with unresolved D. CDR1 is KGHSH, CDR2 LQKENI, per germline. There are 13 residues in the CDR3. The CDR3 nucleotides read TGTGCCTGCTCACCACTTAGTAATGAAAAACTGTTTTTT. Translation gives CACSPLSNEKLFF. The variable domain in full, with the rest retrieved from reference TRBV18 and TRBJ1-4, is NAGVMQNPRHLVRRRGQEARLRCSPMKGHSHVYWYRQLPEEGLKFMVYLQKENIIDESGMPKERFSAEFPKEGPSILRIQQVVRGDSAAYFCACSPLSNEKLFFGSGTQLSVL.

Turning to this clonotype: It may be a read error: a sequence one base away is much more abundant. The rearrangement joins TRBV12-3 or TRBV12-4 to TRBJ2-7, with D tentatively TRBD2 (5 bases). The CDR3 is 15 residues long. Trimming took 4 bases from V and 3 from J, leaving 16 bases between them. As DNA, the CDR3 is TGTGCCAGCAGTTACCCCCCCCTTGCGGGCTACGAGCAGTACTTC. It is translated as CASSYPPLAGYEQYF.

There are many counts of this clonotype. The J gene is TRBJ2-7, the V gene TRBV11-2, with 8 bases matching TRBD1. V gave up 5 bases and J gave up 3 bases; unmatched junction bases: 6. Looked up from germline, CDR1 is SGHAT and CDR2 is FQNNGV. This CDR3 has 14 amino acids. CDR3 in DNA: TGTGCCAGCAGCATCAGGGGGCGCGTCTACGAGCAGTACTTC. This codes for CASSIRGRVYEQYF.